This is a list of T cell receptor beta chains from one sample in a study of blood T cells in healthy people across ages. One entry per CDR3 protein, called by TCRdb with MiXCR from the 5' RACE reads. The sample has around 900,000 distinct CDR3 sequences, 45% to 60% seen once; the top ten hold roughly a fifth. Sequenced sample: blood. These TCRs come from an older woman in good health. The CDR3 runs from the conserved cysteine through the conserved F or W. The D gene is left open where the match is weak. Clone sizes are given selectively: once, few, many, or a class where the clone is expanded.

d_call: .
clone_size: .
j_call: TRBJ2-7
v_call: TRBV7-6
cdr3_aa: CASSLGTMSYEQYF
cdr3_nt: TGTGCCAGCAGCTTAGGGACTATGTCCTACGAGCAGTACTTC

d_call: .
clone_size: .
j_call: TRBJ2-7
v_call: TRBV20-1
cdr3_aa: CSARGLGPAPYEQYF
cdr3_nt: TGCAGTGCTAGAGGTTTGGGGCCCGCTCCCTACGAGCAGTACTTC

d_call: .
clone_size: .
j_call: TRBJ1-1
v_call: TRBV18
cdr3_aa: CASSPIASMNTEAFF
cdr3_nt: TGTGCCAGCTCCCCTATAGCCTCTATGAACACTGAAGCTTTCTTT

d_call: TRBD2
clone_size: .
j_call: TRBJ2-7
v_call: TRBV20-1
cdr3_aa: CSASGLAGYEQYF
cdr3_nt: TGCAGTGCTTCGGGACTAGCGGGATATGAGCAGTACTTC

d_call: .
clone_size: .
j_call: TRBJ1-6
v_call: TRBV18
cdr3_aa: CASSPGGAYNSPLHF
cdr3_nt: TGTGCCAGCTCACCGGGGGGAGCCTATAATTCACCCCTCCACTTT

d_call: .
clone_size: once
j_call: TRBJ1-6
v_call: TRBV6-6
cdr3_aa: CASNLEDSPLHF
cdr3_nt: TGTGCCAGCAACCTAGAGGATTCACCCCTCCACTTT

d_call: TRBD2
clone_size: .
j_call: TRBJ2-1
v_call: TRBV12-3/TRBV12-4
cdr3_aa: CASSQGLAGAGRNNEQFF
cdr3_nt: TGTGCCAGCAGCCAGGGACTAGCGGGAGCCGGGAGGAACAATGAGCAGTTCTTC

d_call: TRBD1
clone_size: .
j_call: TRBJ1-1
v_call: TRBV27
cdr3_aa: CASSLRTGGTEAFF
cdr3_nt: TGTGCCAGCAGTTTGCGGACAGGAGGCACTGAAGCTTTCTTT

d_call: .
clone_size: .
j_call: TRBJ2-1
v_call: TRBV6-2/TRBV6-3
cdr3_aa: CASSYSLTINEQFF
cdr3_nt: TGTGCCAGCAGTTATAGCCTGACTATCAATGAGCAGTTCTTC

d_call: .
clone_size: .
j_call: TRBJ2-3
v_call: TRBV28
cdr3_aa: CASSLSTGIPDTQYF
cdr3_nt: TGCGCCAGCAGTTTATCCACGGGTATCCCAGATACGCAGTATTTT

d_call: .
clone_size: .
j_call: TRBJ1-1
v_call: TRBV6-2/TRBV6-3
cdr3_aa: CASSYARQDMNTEAFF
cdr3_nt: TGTGCCAGCAGTTACGCCCGACAGGACATGAACACTGAAGCTTTCTTT

d_call: .
clone_size: .
j_call: TRBJ1-1
v_call: TRBV6-5
cdr3_aa: CASRGTRHTSSEAFF
cdr3_nt: TGTGCCAGCCGTGGGACCCGACATACCTCGAGTGAAGCTTTCTTT

d_call: .
clone_size: .
j_call: TRBJ1-6
v_call: TRBV7-2
cdr3_aa: CASSLVAYNSPLHF
cdr3_nt: TGTGCCAGTAGCTTAGTAGCCTATAATTCACCCCTCCACTTT

d_call: .
clone_size: once
j_call: TRBJ2-3
v_call: TRBV28
cdr3_aa: CASSLWGTYTDTQYF
cdr3_nt: TGTGCCAGCAGTTTATGGGGAACTTACACAGATACGCAGTATTTT

d_call: .
clone_size: few
j_call: TRBJ1-4
v_call: TRBV29-1
cdr3_aa: CSVGGDEKLFF
cdr3_nt: TGCAGCGTGGGTGGGGATGAAAAACTGTTTTTT

d_call: .
clone_size: .
j_call: TRBJ2-7
v_call: TRBV20-1
cdr3_aa: CRTSALYEQYF
cdr3_nt: TGCAGGACGAGCGCGCTCTACGAGCAGTACTTC

d_call: .
clone_size: .
j_call: TRBJ2-5
v_call: TRBV7-9
cdr3_aa: CASSFRGPLDRQETQYF
cdr3_nt: TGTGCCAGCAGCTTTCGCGGACCGTTAGATAGGCAAGAGACCCAGTACTTC

d_call: TRBD2
clone_size: .
j_call: TRBJ2-1
v_call: TRBV27
cdr3_aa: CASSFVAAGGPNEQFF
cdr3_nt: TGTGCCAGCAGTTTTGTGGCAGCGGGAGGGCCAAATGAGCAGTTCTTC

d_call: TRBD2
clone_size: .
j_call: TRBJ2-7
v_call: TRBV28
cdr3_aa: CASSLTGTSAQNTQYF
cdr3_nt: TGTGCCAGCAGCTTAACCGGGACTAGCGCCCAAAACACTCAGTACTTC

d_call: TRBD2
clone_size: few
j_call: TRBJ2-3
v_call: TRBV6-2/TRBV6-3
cdr3_aa: CASSSRSRSGSTDTQYF
cdr3_nt: TGTGCCAGCAGCTCTCGTTCTCGGAGCGGGAGTACAGATACGCAGTATTTT

d_call: .
clone_size: .
j_call: TRBJ2-4
v_call: TRBV7-8
cdr3_aa: CASSLGSVKVGAKNIQYF
cdr3_nt: TGTGCCAGCAGCTTGGGTAGTGTTAAGGTCGGCGCCAAAAACATTCAGTACTTC

d_call: .
clone_size: few
j_call: TRBJ1-2
v_call: TRBV9
cdr3_aa: CASSGSGYTF
cdr3_nt: TGTGCCAGCAGCGGATCCGGCTACACCTTC

d_call: .
clone_size: .
j_call: TRBJ2-1
v_call: TRBV29-1
cdr3_aa: CSVETTTYNEQFF
cdr3_nt: TGCAGCGTTGAAACCACTACCTACAATGAGCAGTTCTTC

d_call: .
clone_size: few
j_call: TRBJ2-7
v_call: TRBV14
cdr3_aa: CASSQGPAQYF
cdr3_nt: TGTGCCAGCAGCCAAGGTCCCGCACAGTACTTC

d_call: .
clone_size: .
j_call: TRBJ2-7
v_call: TRBV29-1
cdr3_aa: CSVDLGDHYEQYF
cdr3_nt: TGCAGCGTCGACCTGGGGGACCACTACGAGCAGTACTTC

d_call: TRBD1
clone_size: .
j_call: TRBJ1-1
v_call: TRBV6-6
cdr3_aa: CASRQDRDHTEAFF
cdr3_nt: TGTGCCAGCAGGCAAGACAGGGATCACACTGAAGCTTTCTTT

d_call: TRBD2
clone_size: .
j_call: TRBJ2-5
v_call: TRBV7-2
cdr3_aa: CASSYLGLGEETQYF
cdr3_nt: TGTGCCAGCAGCTACCTAGGACTAGGGGAAGAGACCCAGTACTTC

d_call: .
clone_size: .
j_call: TRBJ2-5
v_call: TRBV5-1
cdr3_aa: CASSLDGRLEEQYF
cdr3_nt: TGCGCCAGCAGCTTGGACGGGAGACTGGAAGAGCAGTACTTC

d_call: .
clone_size: .
j_call: TRBJ2-1
v_call: TRBV28
cdr3_aa: CASSLSVRFQFF
cdr3_nt: TGTGCCAGCAGTTTATCAGTCAGGTTTCAGTTCTTC

d_call: TRBD2
clone_size: few
j_call: TRBJ2-1
v_call: TRBV24-1
cdr3_aa: CLQRGNYNEQFF
cdr3_nt: TGTCTTCAGCGGGGGAACTACAATGAGCAGTTCTTC

d_call: .
clone_size: few
j_call: TRBJ1-2
v_call: TRBV29-1
cdr3_aa: CSVTGVAGYTF
cdr3_nt: TGCAGCGTTACCGGGGTGGCTGGCTACACCTTC

d_call: .
clone_size: .
j_call: TRBJ2-5
v_call: TRBV20-1
cdr3_aa: CSARFLGQETQYF
cdr3_nt: TGCAGTGCTAGGTTTTTGGGCCAAGAGACCCAGTACTTC

d_call: TRBD2
clone_size: .
j_call: TRBJ2-5
v_call: TRBV7-2
cdr3_aa: CASSQVGRLAGVRETQYF
cdr3_nt: TGTGCCAGCAGCCAGGTGGGGCGACTAGCGGGAGTGAGAGAGACCCAGTACTTC

d_call: .
clone_size: .
j_call: TRBJ2-5
v_call: TRBV7-9
cdr3_aa: CASSLASGQYF
cdr3_nt: TGTGCCAGCAGCTTGGCTAGTGGGCAGTACTTC

d_call: TRBD1
clone_size: .
j_call: TRBJ1-4
v_call: TRBV9
cdr3_aa: CASSENEQGAWEKLFF
cdr3_nt: TGTGCCAGCAGCGAAAATGAACAGGGGGCTTGGGAAAAACTGTTTTTT

d_call: TRBD1
clone_size: few
j_call: TRBJ2-1
v_call: TRBV30
cdr3_aa: CAWNRGGQGNNEQFF
cdr3_nt: TGTGCCTGGAACCGGGGAGGACAGGGGAACAATGAGCAGTTCTTC

d_call: TRBD2
clone_size: few
j_call: TRBJ2-3
v_call: TRBV12-3/TRBV12-4
cdr3_aa: CASSEHGLAGLVSSTDTQYF
cdr3_nt: TGTGCCAGCAGTGAGCATGGACTAGCGGGACTAGTTTCCAGCACAGATACGCAGTATTTT

d_call: TRBD2
clone_size: .
j_call: TRBJ2-7
v_call: TRBV4-3
cdr3_aa: CASSQDLTSGRDEQYF
cdr3_nt: TGCGCCAGCAGCCAAGATCTGACTAGCGGGAGGGACGAGCAGTACTTC

d_call: .
clone_size: .
j_call: TRBJ2-1
v_call: TRBV3-1
cdr3_aa: CASSHVSRGHNEQFF
cdr3_nt: TGTGCCAGCAGCCACGTCTCGCGTGGCCACAATGAGCAGTTCTTC